This T cell receptor (beta chain) was captured by sequencing in a study of T cell repertoires in cytomegalovirus infection. Study context: An indication of both CMV infection and matching HLA type came from public TCR beta signatures.

In TCRdb, the reads were re-called with MiXCR into one record per CDR3 protein. Here the sample spans around 130,000 distinct CDR3 sequences, less than 9.5% being singletons. Overall study findings and caveats: There were carriers of CMV plus the relevant HLA, and cumulative public TCR beta family frequency identified them. The ex vivo response was dominated by HLA-C-restricted CMV-specific TCR beta clonotypes.

The sample holds a few counts of this clonotype. As yet, its antigen is unknown. The specimen sequenced was PBMCs. This receptor was taken from a human donor in good health (CMV status not recorded). Some clones in this sample may be carry-over from other donors' samples.

CDR3 in amino acids: CSANRGPTEAFF. DNA of the CDR3: TGCAGCGCAAACAGGGGGCCCACTGAAGCTTTCTTT. This chain joins TRBV29-1 and TRBJ1-1; TRBD1 agrees at 9 bases. The CDR3 totals 12 residues. Germline lookup yields CDR1 SQVTM and CDR2 ANQGSEA. V lost 7 bases to trimming and J lost 4 bases; unmatched junction nucleotides: 4. The complete variable domain, with remaining parts taken from reference TRBV29-1 and TRBJ1-1, reads SAVISQKPSRDICQRGTSLTIQCQVDSQVTMMFWYRQQPGQSLTLIATANQGSEATYESGFVIDKFPISRPNLTFSTLTVSNMSPEDSSIYLCSANRGPTEAFFGQGTRLTVV.